The next 30 T cell receptor beta chains were all read from a single sample in a study of regulatory T cells in long-lasting Graves disease. Building the TCR beta libraries relied on iRepertoire HTBI primers, and CDR3 regions underwent Arm-PCR. TCRdb analysed the multiplex PCR reads with MiXCR anew, one entry per CDR3 protein. The repertoire holds a few hundred thousand distinct CDR3 sequences, with roughly 17% as singletons. Regarding time point: newly diagnosed GD, antithyroid drugs for less than 3 months. There was RNA extracted from PBMCs, and the TCR library was made from it. The same sample was also used in a study of T cells in Graves' hyperthyroidism and ophthalmopathy.

Sequencing used peripheral blood mononuclear cells (PBMCs), obtained at new diagnosis, from a patient treated with antithyroid drugs. These receptors all stem from a man in his forties with Graves disease.

The sample holds many counts of this clonotype. The chain combines TRBV3-1 with TRBJ1-3, with D hard to call. Per the germline V gene, CDR1 is LGHDT and CDR2 is YNNKEL (reference sequence). This CDR3 contains 17 residues. Between the trimmed V and J ends, which lost 4 bases and 1 base, there was a span of 17 bases. CDR3 protein: CASSRKTGPSSGNTIYF. DNA of the CDR3: TGTGCCAGCAGCCGAAAAACGGGCCCATCGTCTGGAAACACCATATATTTT.

This clonotype was seen only a few times. The chain recombines TRBV5-1 with TRBJ2-7; TRBD1 aligns across 8 bases. There are 15 residues in the CDR3. The ends lost 4 bases at V and 7 bases at J; junction bases unmatched: 13. The germline gives CDR1 SGHRS, CDR2 YFSETQ. The CDR3 sequence: CASSHGGTGPMEQYF. The DNA for the CDR3 is TGCGCCAGCAGCCATGGGGGGACAGGCCCTATGGAGCAGTACTTC.

In this sample, this clonotype turned up a few times. The chain uses TRBV30 and TRBJ1-2; perhaps TRBD1 as D (6 bases). V shed 1 base and J shed 0 bases, with 12 bases lying between them. Germline CDR1 and CDR2: GTSNPN and SVGIG (reference sequence). This CDR3 is built from 15 residues. DNA for the CDR3: TGTGCCTGGAGTGGATCAGGGGCGACTAACTATGGCTACACCTTC. This encodes CAWSGSGATNYGYTF.

Many counts were recorded for this clonotype. V and J are TRBV27 and TRBJ2-3; possibly TRBD1 for D (6 bases). The germline CDR1 and CDR2 sequences are MNHEY and SMNVEV (reference sequence). V lost 2 bases to trimming and J lost 0 bases, with 12 bases between them. The CDR3 totals 16 residues. The CDR3 is CASSLRLQGSTDTQYF. In DNA, the CDR3 is TGTGCCAGCAGTTTAAGGTTGCAGGGGAGCACAGATACGCAGTATTTT.

V is TRBV6-1 and J is TRBJ2-5, with 12 bases that match TRBD2. Trimming cost V 6 bases and J 5 bases; bases outside gene matches: 13. The CDR3 totals 17 residues. Germline CDR1 MNHNS, CDR2 SASEGT. CDR3 region: CASSQTSGGLRGETQYF. The CDR3 DNA is TGTGCCAGCAGCCAGACTAGCGGGGGTTTACGTGGGGAGACCCAGTACTTC.

This clonotype has at least ten counts. V gene TRBV9 combines with J gene TRBJ1-4; perhaps TRBD1 as D (5 bases). The CDR3 covers 17 residues. In germline, CDR1 is SGDLS, CDR2 YYNGEE. Trimming removed 4 bases from V and 1 base from J, with 17 bases in between. Here the CDR3 reads CASSPFPGAETNEKLFF. The CDR3 DNA sequence: TGTGCCAGCAGCCCGTTCCCCGGGGCGGAAACTAATGAAAAACTGTTTTTT.

In this sample, this clonotype turned up a few times. The chain has TRBV19 and TRBJ1-2; TRBD1 matches 7 bases. CDR1 and CDR2 from the germline V gene are LNHDA and SQIVND (reference sequence). The trim removed 3 bases at V and 4 bases at J, leaving 8 bases unmatched. The CDR3 length is 15 residues. The CDR3 nucleotides read TGTGCCAGTAGTATGCCACAGGGGATGGGCTATGGCTACACCTTC. It encodes CASSMPQGMGYGYTF. The variable domain in full, completed from reference TRBV19 and TRBJ1-2, reads DGGITQSPKYLFRKEGQNVTLSCEQNLNHDAMYWYRQDPGQGLRLIYYSQIVNDFQKGDIAEGYSVSREKKESFPLTVTSAQKNPTAFYLCASSMPQGMGYGYTFGSGTRLTVV.

The sample holds many counts of this clonotype. The chain joins TRBV20-1 to TRBJ2-4; D is perhaps TRBD1 or TRBD2 (5 bases each). CDR3 length: 17 amino acids. Germline CDR1 DFQATT, CDR2 SNEGSKA (reference sequence). V was shortened by 2 bases and J by 6 bases, with 23 bases between the two germline ends. CDR3 region: CSARRDPGTYMGNIQYF. The CDR3 region has the DNA TGCAGTGCTAGACGAGATCCCGGGACCTACATGGGAAACATTCAGTACTTC.

This clonotype was recorded many times. The chain employs TRBV2 and TRBJ2-4; 7 bases line up with TRBD2. This CDR3 is 15 amino acids long. The J segment lost 1 base and the V segment lost 8 bases, leaving 8 bases of the junction unmatched. Germline V gives CDR1 SNHLY, CDR2 FYNNEI. The chain's CDR3 is CASGTTGGAKNIQYF. CDR3 DNA sequence: TGTGCCAGCGGAACGACCGGGGGGGCCAAAAACATTCAGTACTTC.

This chain links TRBV6-5 with TRBJ1-2; D is uncertain. Germline CDR1 reads MNHEY; CDR2 reads SVGAGI. The CDR3 has 12 amino acids. Trimming cost V 2 bases and J 5 bases, with 6 bases left between them. The CDR3 region is CASSYGGYGYTF. CDR3 DNA sequence: TGTGCCAGCAGTTACGGAGGGTATGGCTACACCTTC.

This clonotype was counted only a few times. V and J are TRBV9 and TRBJ2-1; weak D call: TRBD1 (5 bases). CDR3 length: 17 residues. Germline lookup yields CDR1 SGDLS and CDR2 YYNGEE. The V end lost 0 bases, the J end lost 6 bases, and 19 bases lay between the germline ends. The CDR3 sequence is CASSVAARQTRFNEQFF. The CDR3 region has the DNA TGTGCCAGCAGCGTAGCTGCAAGACAGACTCGTTTCAATGAGCAGTTCTTC. Combining the CDR3 with reference TRBV9 and TRBJ2-1 gives the whole variable domain DSGVTQTPKHLITATGQRVTLRCSPRSGDLSVYWYQQSLDQGLQFLIQYYNGEERAKGNILERFSAQQFPDLHSELNLSSLELGDSALYFCASSVAARQTRFNEQFFGPGTRLTVL.

This clonotype appeared many times. The chain uses TRBV28 and TRBJ1-5, with a tentative D call TRBD1 (6 bases). V lost 5 bases and J 4 bases, leaving 18 bases between the germline ends. Germline V gene data show CDR1 as MDHEN and CDR2 as SYDVKM. This CDR3 contains 16 residues. DNA of the CDR3: TGTGCCAGCAGTGGGGGGCAGAGGGGTGGAAATCAGCCCCAGCATTTT. The encoded protein is CASSGGQRGGNQPQHF. The variable domain in full, with the rest retrieved from reference TRBV28 and TRBJ1-5, is DVKVTQSSRYLVKRTGEKVFLECVQDMDHENMFWYRQDPGLGLRLIYFSYDVKMKEKGDIPEGYSVSREKKERFSLILESASTNQTSMYLCASSGGQRGGNQPQHFGDGTRLSIL.

The chain uses TRBV28 and TRBJ2-5; TRBD2 is a possible D gene (5 bases). V was shortened by 5 bases and J by 8 bases, with 18 bases between the two germline ends. In germline, CDR1 is MDHEN, CDR2 SYDVKM. This CDR3 contains 14 residues. The CDR3 region is CASSPPNSGGTQYF. CDR3 nucleotide sequence: TGTGCCAGCAGTCCACCGAACAGCGGTGGAACCCAGTACTTC.

This clonotype appeared a few times. The chain recombines TRBV6-5 with TRBJ2-5; TRBD1 matches at 9 bases. The trim removed 4 bases at V and 3 bases at J, leaving 6 bases unmatched. The CDR3 sequence is 15 residues long. Germline V lookup: CDR1 MNHEY, CDR2 SVGAGI. The CDR3 spells CASSWDREGEETQYF. DNA for the CDR3: TGTGCCAGCAGTTGGGACAGGGAGGGAGAAGAGACCCAGTACTTC.

This clonotype showed up many times. The junction departs from germline at one end; a sequencing error may be responsible. The V gene is TRBV4-1, the J gene TRBJ2-2, with 12 positions matching TRBD2. The germline V gene has CDR1 MGHRA and CDR2 YSYEKL. This CDR3 region has 18 residues. Here the CDR3 DNA reads TGTGCCAGCAGCCGCGGACTAGCGGGGTCCGCGAACACCGGGGAGCTGTTTTTT. Amino acids: CASSRGLAGSANTGELFF.

This clonotype was counted only a few times. This sequence joins TRBV9 and TRBJ2-2, with TRBD2 as a possible D gene (6 bases). Germline V gene lookup returns CDR1 SGDLS and CDR2 YYNGEE. This CDR3 is built from 14 residues. With 0 bases removed from V and 6 bases from J, the gap between germline ends came to 9 bases. The CDR3 region is CASSVDLASGELFF. CDR3 in DNA: TGTGCCAGCAGCGTAGACCTAGCGTCCGGGGAGCTGTTTTTT.

This clonotype was detected many times. The rearrangement uses TRBV3-1 and TRBJ2-1; perhaps D is TRBD1 or TRBD2 (6 bases each). The CDR3 length is 15 residues. In germline, CDR1 is LGHDT, CDR2 YNNKEL (reference sequence). V was cut by 4 bases and J by 4 bases, with 14 bases left in between. The CDR3 loop is CASSPQGRIYNEQFF. DNA of the CDR3: TGTGCCAGCAGCCCCCAGGGGAGGATTTACAATGAGCAGTTCTTC.

The CDR3 protein is CASRKANSGANVLTF. The CDR3 region has the DNA TGCGCCAGCAGAAAGGCGAACTCTGGGGCCAACGTCCTGACTTTC. The V and J genes are TRBV4-1 and TRBJ2-6; no clear D. The V end was cut by 6 bases, the J end by 0 bases, with 9 bases between. Germline assignment: CDR1 MGHRA and CDR2 YSYEKL. This CDR3 comprises 15 residues.

This chain's CDR3 is CAWSCTGGPNEKLFF. The CDR3 coding sequence is TGTGCCTGGAGTTGTACAGGGGGACCTAATGAAAAACTGTTTTTT. The rearrangement uses TRBV30 and TRBJ1-4; 8 nucleotides agree with TRBD1. V was pared by 2 bases and J by 3 bases, with 5 bases of the junction left unmatched. The CDR3 is made up of 15 amino acids. Germline loops: CDR1 GTSNPN, CDR2 SVGIG (reference sequence).

This clonotype was counted a few times. A much larger clone is a single base away; this may be a read error. The J gene is TRBJ2-7, the V gene TRBV18, with D unresolved. Trimming took off 6 bases at V and 4 bases at J, with 16 bases between the two ends. Germline CDR1 is KGHSH and CDR2 is LQKENI. The CDR3 loop spans 14 amino acids. CDR3 sequence reads: CASSHSRPPYEQYF. The CDR3 coding sequence is TGTGCCAGCTCTCACAGCAGACCTCCGTACGAGCAGTACTTC.

This clonotype was found a few times. V usage is TRBV20-1 and J usage is TRBJ2-2; possibly TRBD1 or TRBD2 for D (6 bases each). This CDR3 region has 13 residues. Trimming removed 1 base at V and 7 bases at J, with 10 bases between. CDR1 is DFQATT and CDR2 is SNEGSKA in the germline V gene (reference sequence). CDR3 amino acids: CSARGGGIGELFF. The CDR3 DNA reads as TGCAGTGCTAGAGGAGGGGGGATCGGGGAGCTGTTTTTT.

At least ten counts were recorded for this clonotype. V and J are TRBV3-1 and TRBJ1-5, with 10 bases aligning to TRBD1. In germline, CDR1 is LGHDT, CDR2 YNNKEL (reference sequence). The CDR3 contains 19 residues. With V trimmed by 2 bases and J by 0 bases, 10 bases remained unmatched. DNA for the CDR3: TGTGCCAGCAGCCAACTAGGAACCCGGACAGGGGGTAGCAATCAGCCCCAGCATTTT. Translated: CASSQLGTRTGGSNQPQHF.

This clonotype was observed at least ten times. The chain recombines TRBV7-2 with TRBJ1-5; weak D call: TRBD1 (6 bases). Trimming cost V 5 bases and J 4 bases, with 15 bases left between them. CDR3 size: 15 residues. Germline V gene data show CDR1 as SGHTA and CDR2 as FQGNSA. The CDR3 is CASSPGGSGNQPQHF. The CDR3 DNA sequence: TGTGCCAGCAGCCCCGGGGGCAGTGGAAATCAGCCCCAGCATTTT.

The chain couples TRBV2 to TRBJ1-2; tentative D call: TRBD1 (5 bases). Germline V gene data show CDR1 as SNHLY and CDR2 as FYNNEI. V lost 6 bases to trimming and J lost 5 bases, with 13 bases between them. There are 13 residues in the CDR3. The CDR3 sequence is CASRAGASYGYTF. For the CDR3, the DNA is TGTGCCAGCAGGGCCGGGGCCTCATATGGCTACACCTTC.

This clonotype was found many times. V is TRBV2 and J is TRBJ1-3; D call uncertain. The CDR3 totals 13 residues. Per germline, CDR1 SNHLY and CDR2 FYNNEI. V lost 4 bases and J lost 8, with 12 bases in between. CDR3: CASSADLGHTIYF. The CDR3 DNA sequence: TGTGCCAGCAGTGCGGACCTCGGGCACACCATATATTTT. The whole variable domain, filled in from reference TRBV2 and TRBJ1-3, reads EPEVTQTPSHQVTQMGQEVILRCVPISNHLYFYWYRQILGQKVEFLVSFYNNEISEKSEIFDDQFSVERPDGSNFTLKIRSTKLEDSAMYFCASSADLGHTIYFGEGSWLTVV.

This clonotype has at least ten counts. The rearrangement links TRBV12-3 or TRBV12-4 to TRBJ2-1; D gene ambiguous. V shed 5 bases and J shed 5 bases, with 16 bases lying between them. CDR3 length: 15 amino acids. The CDR3 sequence is CASSQRPVIHNEQFF. Written as DNA, the CDR3 is TGTGCCAGCAGTCAACGTCCCGTTATTCACAATGAGCAGTTCTTC.

This clonotype has at least ten counts. The CDR3: CASSLGNNEKLFF. CDR3 nucleotide sequence: TGCGCCAGCAGCTTGGGGAATAATGAAAAACTGTTTTTT. The chain carries TRBV5-1 and TRBJ1-4; D is unclear. V was clipped by 0 bases and J by 4 bases, with 4 bases between them. Germline lookup yields CDR1 SGHRS and CDR2 YFSETQ. CDR3 length: 13 residues.

This clonotype appeared many times. The chain combines TRBV2 with TRBJ1-2; D not resolved. The CDR3 length is 13 residues. The germline V and J ends were trimmed by 4 bases and 5 bases, with 11 bases remaining between them. CDR1 and CDR2 (germline): SNHLY, FYNNEI. CDR3 protein: CASSGVIGYGYTF. The CDR3 DNA is TGTGCCAGCAGTGGTGTAATTGGATATGGCTACACCTTC. Combining the CDR3 with reference TRBV2 and TRBJ1-2 gives the whole variable domain EPEVTQTPSHQVTQMGQEVILRCVPISNHLYFYWYRQILGQKVEFLVSFYNNEISEKSEIFDDQFSVERPDGSNFTLKIRSTKLEDSAMYFCASSGVIGYGYTFGSGTRLTVV.

Ten or more counts support this clonotype. V gene TRBV20-1 combines with J gene TRBJ1-6, with a tentative D call TRBD1 (5 bases). This CDR3 has 14 residues. Germline CDR1 is DFQATT and CDR2 is SNEGSKA (reference sequence). V was trimmed by 6 bases and J by 3 bases, leaving 12 bases between them. The CDR3, as DNA: TGCAGTGCCGAACAGGCGATCTATAATTCACCCCTCCACTTT. It specifies CSAEQAIYNSPLHF.

The V gene is TRBV9, the J gene TRBJ2-7; 7 bases are shared with TRBD1. The CDR3 runs to 15 residues. V shed 4 bases and J 4 bases; nucleotides not matched to a gene: 11. CDR1 and CDR2 (germline): SGDLS, YYNGEE. CDR3 sequence reads: CASSRTGTDKYEQYF. CDR3 in DNA: TGTGCCAGCAGCCGGACCGGGACAGACAAGTACGAGCAGTACTTC.